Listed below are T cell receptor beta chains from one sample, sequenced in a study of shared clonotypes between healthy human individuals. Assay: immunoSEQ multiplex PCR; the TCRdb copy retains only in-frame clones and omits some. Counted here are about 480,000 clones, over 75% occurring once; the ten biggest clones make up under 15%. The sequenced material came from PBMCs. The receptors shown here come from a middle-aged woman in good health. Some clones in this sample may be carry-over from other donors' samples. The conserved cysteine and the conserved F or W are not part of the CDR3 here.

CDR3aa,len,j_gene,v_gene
ASSSGGVAGGLTDTQY,16,TRBJ2-3,TRBV11-3
ASSPDGTQETQY,12,TRBJ2-5,TRBV7-3
ASRDTSYEQY,10,TRBJ2-7,TRBV27
ASSLRRIANTGELF,14,TRBJ2-2,TRBV5-5
ASSEYRGGSGNTIY,14,TRBJ1-3,TRBV21-1
ASRTGGANQPQH,12,TRBJ1-5,TRBV19
ASSQGTSGMKEQY,13,TRBJ2-7,TRBV4-2
ASTLGGGDTQY,11,TRBJ2-3,TRBV28
SATNSITIY,9,TRBJ1-3,TRBV20-1
ASSWGLGNTEAF,12,TRBJ1-1,TRBV7-6
ASRASWAAMNTEAF,14,TRBJ1-1,TRBV5-8
ASSGQQLNEKLF,12,TRBJ1-4,TRBV5-1
SVVLPGREAQY,11,TRBJ2-5,TRBV29-1
ASSGGTRYNEQF,12,TRBJ2-1,TRBV5-1
ASSQEPNNSPLH,12,TRBJ1-6,TRBV5-1
ASSPERHTGELF,12,TRBJ2-2,TRBV18
ASRPSGDSYEQY,12,TRBJ2-7,TRBV2
ASSWDRGRGLNSPLH,15,TRBJ1-6,TRBV5-1
ATGQRTDNSPLH,12,TRBJ1-6,TRBV10-3
ASSSVGAGANVLT,13,TRBJ2-6,TRBV28
SAGERPQY,8,TRBJ2-5,TRBV20-1
ASSDGTSLRGEQF,13,TRBJ2-1,TRBV7-3
ASSVAGRTSGNEQF,14,TRBJ2-1,TRBV9
ASSPNGGSNSYEQY,14,TRBJ2-7,TRBV4-2
ASSLEVGRTEAF,12,TRBJ1-1,TRBV7-2
ASSLGSGSSTYEQY,14,TRBJ2-7,TRBV7-2
ASSLSGAFTDTQY,13,TRBJ2-3,TRBV11-2
AWGDSNQPQH,10,TRBJ1-5,TRBV30
ASSLAGESVAF,11,TRBJ1-1,TRBV7-9
ASSQASGSGDEQF,13,TRBJ2-1,TRBV4-1
ASSSGTSGNTQY,12,TRBJ2-3,TRBV7-2
ASSRTQANEQF,11,TRBJ2-1,TRBV19
SVQPTGRGEQF,11,TRBJ2-1,TRBV29-1
ASSVSTGAETQY,12,TRBJ2-5,TRBV11-2
ATSLGQYSSYEQY,13,TRBJ2-7,TRBV15
ASSLGHLSGANVLT,14,TRBJ2-6,TRBV5-4
ASSYSGQGADEAF,13,TRBJ1-1,TRBV6-5
ATSRDKGLGAALTDTQY,17,TRBJ2-3,TRBV15
ASSFMGRGSSYNEQF,15,TRBJ2-1,TRBV27
ASSSVWTGQGIGDTQY,16,TRBJ2-3,TRBV5-1
ASSPRGTQPPTIY,13,TRBJ1-3,TRBV18
ASSLAAGKETQY,12,TRBJ2-5,TRBV5-1
ASSLAGGQETQY,12,TRBJ2-5,TRBV5-1
ASSFQGSSSGGELF,14,TRBJ2-2,TRBV5-1
ASSQVLAGLYEQY,13,TRBJ2-7,TRBV14
ASSLAGPTDTQY,12,TRBJ2-3,TRBV5-1
ASSEASTGATQY,12,TRBJ2-5,TRBV2
ASSRTGTETYEQY,13,TRBJ2-7,TRBV6-6
SVGTSGSHEQY,11,TRBJ2-7,TRBV29-1
ASRPTSGSYNEQF,13,TRBJ2-1,TRBV28
ASSSLRQGASSEQF,14,TRBJ2-1,TRBV28
ASSPMGDRGYGYT,13,TRBJ1-2,TRBV7-8
ASERAWGKEKLF,12,TRBJ1-4,TRBV19
ASSVEGLRGVGEQY,14,TRBJ2-7,TRBV9
ASSPRVPQETQY,12,TRBJ2-5,TRBV4-2
ASSDLAGADTQY,12,TRBJ2-3,TRBV9